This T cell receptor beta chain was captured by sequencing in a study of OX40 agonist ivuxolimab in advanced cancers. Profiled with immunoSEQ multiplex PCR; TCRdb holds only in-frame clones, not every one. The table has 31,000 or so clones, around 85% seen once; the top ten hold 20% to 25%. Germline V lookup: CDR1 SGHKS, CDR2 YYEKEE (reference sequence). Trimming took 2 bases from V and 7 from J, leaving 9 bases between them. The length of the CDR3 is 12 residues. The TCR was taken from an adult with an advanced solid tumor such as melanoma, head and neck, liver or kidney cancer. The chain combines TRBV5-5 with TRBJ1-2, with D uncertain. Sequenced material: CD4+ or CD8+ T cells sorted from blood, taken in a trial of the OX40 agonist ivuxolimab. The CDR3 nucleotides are TGTGCCAGCAGCTTAGCGTTGATTGGCTACACCTTC. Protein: CASSLALIGYTF.